This paragraph covers one TCR beta chain sequence. The target antigen is unknown. Tregs were sorted as CD4+CD25+CD127-/low cells. Semi-nested PCR with Nested Universal Primer A followed constant-region reverse priming of full-length variable regions. MiXCR was run by TCRdb on the 5' RACE reads, yielding one entry per CDR3 protein. The data contain some 9,000 distinct CDR3 sequences, 40% to 50% of them singletons. Study-level findings and limits: In terms of TCR gene usage, tumor memory CD4+ T cells clustered together with blood and lymph node memory CD4+ cells, as well as with lymph node naive CD4+ cells.

This receptor was obtained from a female donor with breast cancer. The sequencing sample was made of Tregs sorted from a lymph node.

CDR3 sequence reads: CASSLTNQETQYF. The CDR3 DNA follows: TGCGCCAGCAGCTTGACAAATCAAGAGACCCAGTACTTC. The rearrangement joins TRBV5-1 to TRBJ2-5, with unresolved D. CDR1 SGHRS and CDR2 YFSETQ come from the germline V gene. The CDR3 has 13 residues. The V end lost 1 base, the J end lost 2 bases, and 6 bases lay between the germline ends.